Shown below are 24 T cell receptor beta chains from a single sample sequenced in a study of cytomegalovirus exposure and HLA in healthy donors. It was with 60 Vbeta and 13 Jbeta primers that the PCR ran. Here immunoSEQ multiplex PCR was the method, and the copy in TCRdb shows in-frame clones only, minus some. The profile shows some 150,000 clones, about 80% of them singletons. Material: PBMCs. All receptors come from a woman between 35 and 50 years old in good health and CMV-seronegative.

This rearrangement joins TRBV4-3 to TRBJ1-1; a possible D gene is TRBD1 (5 bases). This CDR3 has 14 residues. CDR1 and CDR2 (germline): LGHNA, YSLEER. The V gene lost 0 bases and the J gene lost 3 bases, with 8 bases spanning the gap. The CDR3 DNA is TGCGCCAGCAGCCAAGATACGGGGGACACTGAAGCTTTCTTT. Translation gives CASSQDTGDTEAFF.

The rearrangement links TRBV5-1 to TRBJ2-2; TRBD2 agrees at 8 bases. Looked up from germline, CDR1 is SGHRS and CDR2 is YFSETQ. J lost 4 bases, V lost 7 bases, and 6 bases had no gene match. There are 14 residues in the CDR3. The CDR3, as DNA: TGCGCCAGCGATGCGGGGGGCCGCACCGGGGAGCTGTTTTTT. This encodes CASDAGGRTGELFF.

The chain has TRBV6-4 and TRBJ2-3; 8 nucleotides line up with TRBD2. Germline CDR1 is MRHNA and CDR2 is SNTAGT. This CDR3 spans 15 amino acids. V was pared by 6 bases and J by 4 bases, with 9 bases of the junction left unmatched. This CDR3 is CASSPTEAGADTQYF. The CDR3 region has the DNA TGTGCCAGCAGCCCTACTGAAGCGGGAGCAGATACGCAGTATTTT.

The chain has TRBV6-5 and TRBJ2-7; the D gene is possibly TRBD2 (6 bases). V was trimmed by 2 bases and J by 0 bases, leaving 14 bases between them. This CDR3 is 16 amino acids long. Germline V gene lookup returns CDR1 MNHEY and CDR2 SVGAGI. The CDR3 nucleotides read TGTGCCAGCAGTTACGGCGGGATACAAGGCTCCTACGAGCAGTACTTC. Protein product: CASSYGGIQGSYEQYF.

CDR3 DNA sequence: TGTGCCAGCACCCCGGGGCAGGGGTGGAACACTGAAGCTTTCTTT. It is translated as CASTPGQGWNTEAFF. The V gene is TRBV7-2, the J gene TRBJ1-1; a possible D gene is TRBD1 (6 bases). Between the trimmed V and J ends, which lost 7 bases and 1 base, there was a span of 16 bases. Germline loops: CDR1 SGHTA, CDR2 FQGNSA. CDR3 length: 15 residues.

This chain connects TRBV20-1 to TRBJ2-3; D is undetermined. Germline CDR1 reads DFQATT; CDR2 reads SNEGSKA (reference sequence). The CDR3 sequence is 11 residues long. Trimming left V 5 bases short and J 5 bases short, with 8 bases between. The CDR3 DNA reads as TGCAGTGCTGATCTAGAAGATACGCAGTATTTT. Its translation: CSADLEDTQYF.

V gene TRBV6-5 combines with J gene TRBJ2-7, with D uncertain. V lost 2 bases and J lost 8, with 16 bases in between. The CDR3 has 14 residues. CDR1 and CDR2 (germline): MNHEY, SVGAGI. CDR3 DNA sequence: TGTGCCAGCAGTTACCCCACGAGCGAGGCCAAGCAGTACTTC. Amino acids: CASSYPTSEAKQYF.

This clone was seen a few times. The CDR3 loop is CASSLSGDPGETQYF. The DNA for the CDR3 is TGTGCCAGCAGTTTAAGCGGGGACCCCGGGGAGACCCAGTACTTC. V usage is TRBV27 and J usage is TRBJ2-5; 7 nucleotides line up with TRBD2. Germline V gene data show CDR1 as MNHEY and CDR2 as SMNVEV (reference sequence). This CDR3 spans 15 amino acids. V lost 2 bases to trimming and J lost 5 bases; unmatched junction nucleotides: 8.

The rearrangement joins TRBV6-5 to TRBJ1-2, with D possibly TRBD1 on 5 matching bases. Germline CDR1 reads MNHEY; CDR2 reads SVGAGI. The CDR3 spans 14 residues. With 0 bases removed from V and 3 bases from J, the gap between germline ends came to 8 bases. The CDR3 nucleotides read TGTGCCAGCAGTTACTCCAGGGTTTACTATGGCTACACCTTC. Amino acid sequence: CASSYSRVYYGYTF.

This clone has more than one count but fewer than ten. This chain joins TRBV19 and TRBJ2-7, with D tentatively TRBD2 (6 bases). The CDR3 runs 15 residues. Trimming stripped 1 base from V and 2 bases from J, with 12 bases between. Germline CDR1 and CDR2: LNHDA and SQIVND (reference sequence). CDR3 region: CASSIAKTGAYEQYF. DNA of the CDR3: TGTGCCAGTAGTATAGCCAAGACGGGGGCCTACGAGCAGTACTTC.

Here the CDR3 DNA reads TGTGCCAGCAGTGAGGACACTGAAGCTTTCTTT. Translation: CASSEDTEAFF. The chain is built from TRBV28 and TRBJ1-1; D is undetermined. The CDR3 has 11 residues. Trimming left V 5 bases short and J 3 bases short, with 4 bases between. Germline V lookup: CDR1 MDHEN, CDR2 SYDVKM.

J is TRBJ2-5 and V is TRBV7-9; 10 bases are shared with TRBD1. Trimming cost V 5 bases and J 4 bases; bases outside gene matches: 4. Germline assignment: CDR1 SEHNR and CDR2 FQNEAQ (reference sequence). The CDR3 loop spans 14 amino acids. CDR3 nucleotides: TGTGCCAGCAGCCGGGACAGGGGTATAGAGACCCAGTACTTC. Residues: CASSRDRGIETQYF.

The CDR3 sequence is CASGQVGSLPIHGYTF. For the CDR3, the DNA is TGCGCCAGTGGACAAGTCGGCAGCTTACCTATCCATGGCTACACCTTC. The V gene is TRBV5-1, the J gene TRBJ1-2; D is possibly TRBD1 (5 bases). The CDR3 extends over 16 amino acids. Trimming left V 8 bases short and J 6 bases short, with 26 bases between. Germline V CDR1 and CDR2: SGHRS, YFSETQ.

V and J are TRBV27 and TRBJ2-1; 7 bases fit TRBD1. J lost 7 bases, V lost 6 bases, and 9 bases had no gene match. There are 14 residues in the CDR3. Germline CDR1 reads MNHEY; CDR2 reads SMNVEV (reference sequence). The CDR3 nucleotides read TGTGCCAGCAGCGTGACAGGGCCCGTAAATGAGCAGTTCTTC. This codes for CASSVTGPVNEQFF.

V gene TRBV9 combines with J gene TRBJ1-2, with 8 bases matching TRBD1. CDR3 size: 15 residues. J gave up 5 bases and V 3 bases, and 9 bases lay outside the gene matches. Germline V gene sequence: CDR1 SGDLS, CDR2 YYNGEE. This CDR3 is CASSAQGAGAYGYTF. DNA for the CDR3: TGTGCCAGCAGCGCGCAGGGGGCTGGGGCTTATGGCTACACCTTC.

The gene calls are TRBV11-3 and TRBJ2-1; D is ambiguous. The germline V gene has CDR1 SGHNT and CDR2 YENEEA. Deletions cut 1 base from V and 7 bases from J, with 17 bases between. The CDR3 extends over 16 amino acids. CDR3 loop: CASSLASGQRMNEQFF. The DNA of the CDR3 is TGTGCCAGCAGCTTAGCCTCAGGCCAGAGAATGAATGAGCAGTTCTTC.

The rearrangement links TRBV5-6 to TRBJ1-3, with TRBD1 matching 7 bases. V gave up 4 bases and J gave up 6 bases; unmatched junction bases: 7. The CDR3 loop spans 14 amino acids. Germline values: CDR1 SGHDT, CDR2 YYEEEE. The CDR3 sequence is CASSGGTAVNTIYF. Written as DNA, the CDR3 is TGTGCCAGCAGCGGAGGGACAGCAGTAAACACCATATATTTT.

This clone is a singleton in its sample. The V and J genes are TRBV28 and TRBJ2-6; D is possibly TRBD1 (6 bases). This CDR3 has 12 amino acids. The ends were cut back, 8 bases at V and 6 bases at J, with 8 bases in the middle. The germline V gene encodes CDR1 MDHEN and CDR2 SYDVKM. The CDR3 here is CASQGKANVLTF. Written as DNA, the CDR3 is TGTGCCAGCCAGGGGAAGGCCAACGTCCTGACTTTC.

The gene calls are TRBV27 and TRBJ2-5, with D possibly TRBD1 on 6 matching bases. CDR3 length equals 12 residues. The germline V and J ends were trimmed by 3 bases and 5 bases, with 7 bases remaining between them. Germline-derived CDR1 and CDR2 are MNHEY and SMNVEV (reference sequence). This chain's CDR3 is CASSFRGETQYF. In DNA form, the CDR3 reads TGTGCCAGCAGTTTCAGGGGTGAGACCCAGTACTTC.

CDR3 in amino acids: CASSPGVRGQTSGNTIYF. The DNA of the CDR3 is TGTGCCAGCTCACCAGGCGTGAGGGGGCAAACCTCTGGAAACACCATATATTTT. The V gene is TRBV18, the J gene TRBJ1-3; TRBD1 matches 7 bases. This CDR3 is 18 amino acids long. Germline CDR1 is KGHSH and CDR2 is LQKENI. V was pared by 2 bases and J by 0 bases, with 10 bases of the junction left unmatched.

The V gene is TRBV5-1, the J gene TRBJ2-3; the match to TRBD2 covers 7 bases. The CDR3 loop spans 18 amino acids. Unmatched junction bases numbered 12, after V lost 1 base and J lost 1 base. Germline CDR1 reads SGHRS; CDR2 reads YFSETQ. CDR3 sequence (DNA): TGCGCCAGCAGCTTGTCGGGCGGGAGAGGGTACGGCACAGATACGCAGTATTTT. Translating it yields CASSLSGGRGYGTDTQYF.

The rearrangement uses TRBV6-5 and TRBJ2-5; D not certain. CDR1 and CDR2 from the germline V gene are MNHEY and SVGAGI. V was shortened by 0 bases and J by 0 bases, with 8 bases between the two germline ends. The CDR3 contains 15 residues. In DNA, the CDR3 is TGTGCCAGCAGTTACTCACCGAGGAACCAAGAGACCCAGTACTTC. This gives the protein CASSYSPRNQETQYF.

The chain joins TRBV28 to TRBJ1-6; weak D call: TRBD1 (6 bases). V lost 7 bases to trimming and J lost 7 bases, with 14 bases between them. The CDR3 contains 14 residues. Germline CDR1 MDHEN, CDR2 SYDVKM. The CDR3 sequence: CASTSHDRNSPLHF. As DNA, the CDR3 is TGTGCCAGCACTTCCCACGACAGGAATTCACCCCTCCACTTT.

The chain carries TRBV27 and TRBJ2-7, with D possibly being TRBD2 (5 bases). Germline V gene lookup returns CDR1 MNHEY and CDR2 SMNVEV (reference sequence). This CDR3 has 13 residues. Trimming left V 1 base short and J 3 bases short, with 7 bases between. For the CDR3, the DNA is TGTGCCAGCAGTTTATGGGAGAACTACGAGCAGTACTTC. This gives the protein CASSLWENYEQYF.